Below are 31 T cell receptor beta chains sequenced from a single sample in a study of T cell repertoires in ileal Crohn's disease. Sequencing was performed with immunoSEQ multiplex PCR; in TCRdb, only in-frame clones are kept and a portion is missing. The sample gives under 15,000 clones, 70% to 90% of which show up once; under 20% is in the top ten. Time point in this sample: neoterminal ileum biopsy at postoperative endoscopy, about 6 months after surgery. Specimen: ileal tissue. These receptors all stem from an adult with Crohn's disease.

This chain joins TRBV19 and TRBJ2-5; perhaps TRBD1 as D (6 bases). Germline V CDR1 and CDR2: LNHDA, SQIVND (reference sequence). V was pared by 6 bases and J by 2 bases, with 10 bases between. This CDR3 spans 13 amino acids. The CDR3 is CASRRTEQETQYF. CDR3 in DNA: TGTGCCAGTAGGAGGACAGAACAAGAGACCCAGTACTTC.

The genes are TRBV2 and TRBJ1-1; 7 positions match TRBD1. CDR3 length: 14 amino acids. CDR1 and CDR2 from the germline V gene are SNHLY and FYNNEI. V gave up 4 bases and J gave up 3 bases; unmatched junction bases: 5. The CDR3: CASSAWDSHTEAFF. The CDR3 nucleotides are TGTGCCAGCAGTGCCTGGGACAGCCACACTGAAGCTTTCTTT.

The chain joins TRBV5-1 to TRBJ1-6, with TRBD1 identical over 8 bases. This CDR3 is 14 amino acids long. The V gene's germline CDR1 is SGHRS and CDR2 YFSETQ. V was clipped by 4 bases and J by 6 bases; unmatched bases: 3. For the CDR3, the DNA is TGCGCCAGCAGCAGCGGACAGGGTAATTCACCCCTCCACTTT. It yields the protein CASSSGQGNSPLHF.

The chain links TRBV7-2 to TRBJ1-6; D perhaps matches TRBD1 (5 bases). The CDR3 spans 16 residues. Trimming shortened V by 5 bases and J by 1 base, and 12 bases separated the two germline ends. Germline lookup yields CDR1 SGHTA and CDR2 FQGNSA. CDR3: CASSPLGGSYNSPLHF. The CDR3 DNA follows: TGTGCCAGCAGCCCCCTCGGGGGATCCTATAATTCACCCCTCCACTTT.

J is TRBJ2-7 and V is TRBV5-1, with TRBD2 matching 11 bases. Germline loops: CDR1 SGHRS, CDR2 YFSETQ. The trim removed 4 bases at V and 4 bases at J, leaving 7 bases unmatched. The CDR3 consists of 15 residues. DNA of the CDR3: TGCGCCAGCAGCCCTCGACTAGCGGGATCATACGAGCAGTACTTC. It encodes CASSPRLAGSYEQYF.

The genes are TRBV7-9 and TRBJ1-2; no clear D gene. V was cut by 3 bases and J by 13 bases, with 15 bases left in between. This CDR3 is 12 amino acids long. Germline V gene data show CDR1 as SEHNR and CDR2 as FQNEAQ (reference sequence). The CDR3 region is CASSFIGGRRTF. The CDR3 nucleotides are TGTGCCAGCAGCTTTATCGGAGGGAGACGCACCTTC.

The genes are TRBV21-1 and TRBJ1-2. TRBV21-1 is an annotated pseudogene. The CDR3 has 15 amino acids. CDR3: CASSKTVPPMGGYTF. The CDR3 DNA is TGTGCCAGCAGCAAGACTGTCCCCCCGATGGGTGGCTACACCTTC.

The V gene is TRBV14, the J gene TRBJ1-4; TRBD1 matches at 10 bases. Germline V gene sequence: CDR1 SGHDN, CDR2 FVKESK. Trimming cost V 3 bases and J 8 bases; bases outside gene matches: 6. The CDR3 spans 15 residues. The CDR3 DNA reads TGTGCCAGCAGCCAGGTGGGACAGGGGAAAGAAAAACTGTTTTTT. This sequence encodes CASSQVGQGKEKLFF.

This clone was observed a single time. This sequence joins TRBV28 and TRBJ2-1; TRBD1 is a possible D gene (6 bases). Germline CDR1 reads MDHEN; CDR2 reads SYDVKM. The CDR3 has 14 residues. V lost 6 bases and J lost 9, with 18 bases in between. The CDR3 loop is CASRIGTRGSEQFF. CDR3 in DNA: TGTGCCAGCAGAATCGGGACCAGGGGCAGTGAGCAGTTCTTC.

V and J are TRBV7-9 and TRBJ2-2; 9 bases are shared with TRBD1. The length of the CDR3 is 15 residues. Germline CDR1 is SEHNR and CDR2 is FQNEAQ (reference sequence). Trimming cost V 3 bases and J 5 bases; bases outside gene matches: 4. In nucleotides, the CDR3 is TGTGCCAGCAGCTTGGACAGGGGATATACCGGGGAGCTGTTTTTT. It specifies CASSLDRGYTGELFF.

In this sample, this clone turned up once. The chain combines TRBV9 with TRBJ2-3; D is unclear. Trimming cost V 7 bases and J 4 bases, with 22 bases left between them. Looked up from germline, CDR1 is SGDLS and CDR2 is YYNGEE. This CDR3 region has 16 residues. This chain's CDR3 is CASGVGLRLGSDTQYF. CDR3 DNA: TGTGCCAGCGGAGTGGGTTTGAGGCTCGGGTCAGATACGCAGTATTTT.

This clone was seen a single time. CDR3 DNA sequence: TGCGCCAGCAGCCAGAGGACAGGGGTGAGGAGCACAGATACGCAGTATTTT. Amino acid sequence: CASSQRTGVRSTDTQYF. This chain links TRBV4-3 with TRBJ2-3; 9 positions match TRBD1. The germline V gene encodes CDR1 LGHNA and CDR2 YSLEER. The CDR3 runs 17 residues. Trimming at V came to 3 bases and at J to 0 bases, leaving 7 bases not matched to a gene.

The genes are TRBV6-6 and TRBJ1-5; unclear D gene. This CDR3 is 14 amino acids long. Germline CDR1 is MNHNY and CDR2 is SVGAGI (reference sequence). V shed 4 bases and J shed 1 base, with 8 bases lying between them. The CDR3 DNA follows: TGTGCCAGCAGTTCAGATTTGAGCAATCAGCCCCAGCATTTT. Translation gives CASSSDLSNQPQHF.

This chain uses TRBV9 with TRBJ2-1, with TRBD1 as a possible D gene (7 bases). V was trimmed by 1 base and J by 6 bases, leaving 17 bases between them. Germline loops: CDR1 SGDLS, CDR2 YYNGEE. This CDR3 is built from 16 residues. CDR3 residues: CASSVLAGGRSNEQFF. CDR3 in DNA: TGTGCCAGCAGCGTACTGGCAGGGGGGCGGTCCAATGAGCAGTTCTTC.

The CDR3 reads CASSMGTGSNGPDTQYF. The CDR3 DNA is TGTGCCAGTAGTATGGGGACAGGGAGCAATGGTCCAGATACGCAGTATTTT. V gene TRBV19 combines with J gene TRBJ2-3; the match to TRBD1 covers 9 bases. With 3 bases clipped from V and 4 bases from J, the junction kept 11 bases outside the gene matches. CDR1 and CDR2 (germline): LNHDA, SQIVND (reference sequence). The CDR3 extends over 17 amino acids.

The rearrangement uses TRBV11-2 and TRBJ1-2; D ambiguous. Germline V gives CDR1 SGHAT, CDR2 FQNNGV. Trimming removed 0 bases at V and 3 bases at J, with 11 bases between. This CDR3 is built from 15 residues. In DNA, the CDR3 is TGTGCCAGCAGCTTAGACTCCAGGTCCTACTATGGCTACACCTTC. It encodes CASSLDSRSYYGYTF.

The J gene is TRBJ1-3, the V gene TRBV7-6, with 9 positions matching TRBD1. CDR3 length: 15 residues. CDR1 is SGHVS, CDR2 FNYEAQ, per germline. The junction had 5 bases not matched to a gene; V was cut back by 5 bases and J by 3 bases. CDR3 in DNA: TGTGCCAGCAGCCCGTTGACAGGGGGTGGAAACACCATATATTTT. Translated, it gives CASSPLTGGGNTIYF.

The rearrangement uses TRBV28 and TRBJ1-5, with 7 bases aligning to TRBD1. Germline CDR1 MDHEN, CDR2 SYDVKM. Trimming at V came to 3 bases and at J to 7 bases, leaving 12 bases not matched to a gene. There are 16 residues in the CDR3. CDR3 DNA: TGTGCCAGCAGTTTCCATTCAGGGGGATTATACCAGCCCCAGCATTTT. Amino acid sequence: CASSFHSGGLYQPQHF.

J is TRBJ2-3 and V is TRBV4-1; TRBD2 is a possible D gene (5 bases). CDR3 length: 18 residues. The V end lost 0 bases, the J end lost 0 bases, and 16 bases lay between the germline ends. Germline V gives CDR1 MGHRA, CDR2 YSYEKL. This CDR3 reads CASSQEPLEVASTDTQYF. The CDR3 bases are TGCGCCAGCAGCCAAGAGCCTCTGGAGGTCGCTAGCACAGATACGCAGTATTTT.

The rearrangement joins TRBV11-2 to TRBJ1-3, with D hard to call. Deletions cut 5 bases from V and 0 bases from J, with 5 bases between. This CDR3 has 13 residues. Per germline, CDR1 SGHAT and CDR2 FQNNGV. The CDR3 loop reads CASSVSSGNTIYF. Written as DNA, the CDR3 is TGTGCCAGCAGCGTCAGCTCTGGAAACACCATATATTTT.

The J gene is TRBJ2-1, the V gene TRBV5-1, with TRBD2 matching over 10 bases. The V gene's germline CDR1 is SGHRS and CDR2 YFSETQ. Trimming at V came to 2 bases and at J to 7 bases, leaving 6 bases not matched to a gene. The CDR3 contains 15 residues. This chain's CDR3 is CASSFRTSGENEQFF. CDR3 in DNA: TGCGCCAGCAGCTTTCGTACTAGCGGGGAGAATGAGCAGTTCTTC.

The chain recombines TRBV21-1 with TRBJ2-7; the table gives TRBD1 as D, unverified against the DNA. TRBV21-1 is a pseudogene locus. CDR3 length: 16 amino acids. The CDR3 protein is CASRSSRTGAFYEQYF. CDR3 DNA sequence: TGTGCCAGCAGGTCATCCCGGACAGGAGCTTTCTACGAGCAGTACTTC.

The genes are TRBV19 and TRBJ2-5; tentative D call: TRBD2 (7 bases). Trimming took 10 bases from V and 4 from J, leaving 10 bases between them. The germline gives CDR1 LNHDA, CDR2 SQIVND (reference sequence). The CDR3 loop spans 11 amino acids. The CDR3 DNA reads as TGTGCCACGGGGGGCCGAGAGACCCAGTACTTC. It is translated as CATGGRETQYF.

This clone is labeled as medium-sized (0.01 to 0.1%). The CDR3 is CASSPGGGDGYTF. Written as DNA, the CDR3 is TGCGCCAGCAGCCCCGGGGGGGGCGATGGCTACACCTTC. V gene TRBV5-1 combines with J gene TRBJ1-2, with D possibly being TRBD1 (6 bases). Trimming shortened V by 4 bases and J by 6 bases, and 13 bases separated the two germline ends. This CDR3 is 13 amino acids long. Germline V CDR1 and CDR2: SGHRS, YFSETQ.

The chain combines TRBV28 with TRBJ1-2; D is possibly TRBD1 (6 bases). The length of the CDR3 is 13 residues. Trimming stripped 7 bases from V and 7 bases from J, with 16 bases between. Per the germline V gene, CDR1 is MDHEN and CDR2 is SYDVKM. CDR3 protein: CASTSGVLRGYTF. CDR3 nucleotide sequence: TGTGCCAGCACTTCAGGGGTCTTGCGTGGCTACACCTTC.

The V call is TRBV6-5, the J call TRBJ2-7; 7 bases line up with TRBD2. Looked up from germline, CDR1 is MNHEY and CDR2 is SVGAGI. The junction had 12 bases not matched to a gene; V was cut back by 2 bases and J by 11 bases. The CDR3 loop spans 14 amino acids. DNA of the CDR3: TGTGCCAGCAGTTACAGGGCCACGAGGGGAGGGAAGTACTTC. Protein sequence: CASSYRATRGGKYF.

The chain employs TRBV19 and TRBJ1-5, with D possibly matching TRBD1 (5 bases). Trimming stripped 10 bases from V and 2 bases from J, with 21 bases between. This CDR3 is built from 16 residues. CDR1 is LNHDA and CDR2 is SQIVND in the germline V gene (reference sequence). CDR3: CATETGQGRGNQPQHF. The CDR3 region has the DNA TGTGCCACAGAGACGGGTCAGGGCCGGGGCAATCAGCCCCAGCATTTT.

V is TRBV5-1 and J is TRBJ1-5, with D maybe TRBD1 (5 bases). Germline CDR1 is SGHRS and CDR2 is YFSETQ. The V and J ends lost 1 base and 7 bases respectively, with 15 bases between them. This CDR3 has 15 residues. CDR3 residues: CASSLSTGSGQPQHF. The CDR3 DNA sequence: TGCGCCAGCAGCTTGAGTACAGGCTCAGGGCAGCCCCAGCATTTT.

The CDR3 sequence is CSAGDNSPLHF. The CDR3 bases are TGCAGCGCCGGTGATAATTCACCCCTCCACTTT. The chain links TRBV29-1 to TRBJ1-6; D unresolved. Germline V gene lookup returns CDR1 SQVTM and CDR2 ANQGSEA. V lost 7 bases to trimming and J lost 5 bases, with 6 bases between them. There are 11 residues in the CDR3.

V gene TRBV9 combines with J gene TRBJ2-3; D is perhaps TRBD2 (7 bases). The ends were cut back, 2 bases at V and 4 bases at J, with 20 bases in the middle. The CDR3 totals 17 residues. Germline CDR1 reads SGDLS; CDR2 reads YYNGEE. The CDR3 DNA reads TGTGCCAGCAGCGTTGACGGGGGGCCAGGCGTCCCAGATACGCAGTATTTT. It is translated as CASSVDGGPGVPDTQYF.

The chain joins TRBV2 to TRBJ1-3, with no clear D. CDR3 length equals 13 residues. Between the trimmed V and J ends, which lost 5 bases and 3 bases, there was a span of 8 bases. CDR1 and CDR2 from the germline V gene are SNHLY and FYNNEI. Written as DNA, the CDR3 is TGTGCCAGCAGTCGAGGCCTTGGAAACACCATATATTTT. Translation: CASSRGLGNTIYF.